This T cell receptor beta chain was observed in a study of tumor and adjacent non-tumor tissue in lung cancer. Overall study context: There were approximately twelve adenocarcinoma, a couple of squamous cell carcinoma and 1 small cell lung cancer cases.

The library came from three nested PCR rounds adapted from ARM-PCR protocols. MiXCR, applied by TCRdb to the multiplex PCR reads, yields one record per CDR3 protein. The sample lists about 110,000 distinct CDR3 sequences; roughly 75% were seen once. Study-wide results and caveats: TCR diversity was significantly greater in tumor than normal lung tissue.

The CDR3 is 13 amino acids. Germline-derived CDR1 and CDR2 are SQVTM and ANQGSEA. RNA was extracted from bulk tissue without any cell sorting. Chemotherapy-naive patients with new lung cancer underwent thoracic surgery in China, August–November 2014. Notes on this clonotype: Its antigen is still unknown. An end of the junction differs from the germline gene, which may be a read error.

The clonotype comes from a woman in her sixties with non-small cell lung cancer. The gene calls are TRBV29-1 and TRBJ2-1; no firm D call. The specimen sequenced was lung tumor tissue. Written as DNA, the CDR3 is TGCAGTGTTGATCATCTAGTTCTCGATGAGCAGTTCTTC. Translated, it gives CSVDHLVLDEQFF.